The clone carrying this T cell receptor beta chain was seen more than once but under ten times. This sample was taken from a study of cytomegalovirus exposure and HLA in healthy donors. The PCR used 60 Vbeta and 13 Jbeta primers. Using immunoSEQ multiplex PCR, the repertoire was profiled, and TCRdb retains in-frame clones only, with some absent. This repertoire shows about 82,000 clones, approximately 64% found once; its top ten account for roughly a fifth. The source is a woman aged 45-65 years in good health and CMV-seropositive. Input material: PBMCs.

This chain's CDR3 is CASSPGQGELMNGKLFF. The CDR3 region has the DNA TGCGCCAGCTCACCGGGACAGGGGGAACTAATGAATGGGAAACTGTTTTTT. This chain joins TRBV5-1 and TRBJ1-4; 11 bases are shared with TRBD1. Trimming at V came to 7 bases and at J to 11 bases, leaving 19 bases not matched to a gene. CDR1 and CDR2 (germline): SGHRS, YFSETQ. The CDR3 covers 17 residues. Complete variable domain (other parts from reference TRBV5-1 and TRBJ1-4): KAGVTQTPRYLIKTRGQQVTLSCSPISGHRSVSWYQQTPGQGLQFLFEYFSETQRNKGNFPGRFSGRQFSNSRSEMNVSTLELGDSALYLCASSPGQGELMNGKLFFGSGTQLSVL.